The clone carrying this T cell receptor beta chain was detected only a few times. Its specificity is not known. The table came from immunoSEQ multiplex PCR; TCRdb's copy has only in-frame clones and leaves some out. The sample lists more than 65,000 clones, roughly 78% seen once, with roughly 4.9% in the top ten. This entry comes from a study of OX40 agonist ivuxolimab in advanced cancers. Study at large: Three patients, one with hepatocellular carcinoma and two with cutaneous melanoma, responded partially.

Study-level results: The authors did not determine the antigen specificity of the expanded peripheral T cells. Expansion of clones was among the lowest in partial responders at 0.1-3.0 mg/kg.

V was trimmed by 5 bases and J by 0 bases, leaving 8 bases between them. Germline loops: CDR1 SQVTM, CDR2 ANQGSEA. The CDR3 is made up of 13 amino acids. The clonotype was recovered from an adult with an advanced solid tumor such as melanoma, head and neck, liver or kidney cancer. The genes are TRBV29-1 and TRBJ2-1, with D perhaps TRBD2 (5 bases). The input for sequencing was CD4+ or CD8+ T cells sorted from blood, taken in a trial of the OX40 agonist ivuxolimab. CDR3 amino acids: CSVRLPSYNEQFF. In DNA, the CDR3 is TGCAGCGTTAGACTACCCTCCTACAATGAGCAGTTCTTC.